This T cell receptor (beta chain) was retrieved from a study of T cells in Graves' hyperthyroidism and ophthalmopathy. Across the whole study: Before any treatment, at initial diagnosis, peripheral blood was collected.

Disease duration was under 3 months in the ophthalmopathy patients, who also had a Clinical Activity Score of at least 3 and a NOSPECS grade of at least 4. Amplification targeted TCR beta CDR3 regions from RNA transcripts. In the first-round RT-PCR of the TCR CDR3, the HTBI primer set was used. TCRdb reanalysed the multiplex PCR reads using MiXCR and keeps one entry per CDR3 protein. The repertoire holds over 350,000 distinct CDR3 sequences, with about 14% as singletons. Study findings and constraints: A model built on 13 V-J features separated ophthalmopathy from stable hyperthyroidism. The model anticipated ophthalmopathy a median approximately six months pre-onset.

In regard to this clonotype: Its target is not known.

This CDR3 comprises 10 residues. The V gene lost 6 bases and the J gene lost 9 bases, with 3 bases spanning the gap. Germline CDR1 is SGHDN and CDR2 is FVKESK. The sequence derives from a man aged 45 to 65 with Graves' ophthalmopathy. The chain carries TRBV14 and TRBJ2-6, with D hard to call. The specimen sequenced was blood. The CDR3 DNA reads TGTGCCAGCAGGGGCAACGTCCTGACTTTC. It encodes CASRGNVLTF.